This entry concerns a single T cell receptor beta chain. Its antigen is not identified. The table came from immunoSEQ multiplex PCR; TCRdb's copy has only in-frame clones and leaves some out. Found here are under 40,000 clones, roughly nine tenths of them singletons; the top ten hold about 3.4%. This sample was taken from a study of chemoradiotherapy in HPV16-positive cancers. Regarding the study as a whole: Non-HPV-specific T cells did not expand in tumors during treatment, whereas candidate HPV-specific clones and E7-related motifs did.

This CDR3 has 15 residues. Trimming removed 6 bases from V and 8 bases from J; junction bases left unmatched: 11. The germline CDR1 and CDR2 sequences are GTSNPN and SVGIG (reference sequence). This rearrangement joins TRBV30 to TRBJ2-1; 12 nucleotides match TRBD1. This receptor was identified in a human donor with HPV-associated anogenital cancer. Sequenced here: blood, sampled from a patient who underwent chemoradiotherapy. The CDR3 sequence is CACYSRDRGLDEQFF. The CDR3 nucleotides are TGTGCCTGTTATTCGCGGGACAGGGGGCTTGATGAGCAGTTCTTC.